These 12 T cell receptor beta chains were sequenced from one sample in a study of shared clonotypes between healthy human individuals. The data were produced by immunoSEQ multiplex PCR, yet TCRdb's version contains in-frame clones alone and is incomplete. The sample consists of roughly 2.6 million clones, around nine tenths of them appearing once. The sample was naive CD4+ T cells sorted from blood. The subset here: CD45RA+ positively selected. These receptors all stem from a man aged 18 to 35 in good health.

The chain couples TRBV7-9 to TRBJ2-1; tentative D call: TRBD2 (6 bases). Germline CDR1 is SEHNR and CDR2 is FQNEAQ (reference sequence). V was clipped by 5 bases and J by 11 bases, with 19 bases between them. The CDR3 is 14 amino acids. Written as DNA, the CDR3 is TGTGCCAGCAGCATTCAGGGAGGCGGGGACCAGCAGTTCTTC. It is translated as CASSIQGGGDQQFF.

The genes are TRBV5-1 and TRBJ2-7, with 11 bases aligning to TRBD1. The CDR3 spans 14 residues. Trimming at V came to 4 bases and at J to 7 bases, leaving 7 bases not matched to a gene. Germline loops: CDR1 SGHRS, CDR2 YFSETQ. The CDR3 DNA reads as TGCGCCAGCAGCCAGGACAGGGGGCTGAGAGAGCAGTACTTC. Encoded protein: CASSQDRGLREQYF. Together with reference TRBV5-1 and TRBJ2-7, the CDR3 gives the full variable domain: KAGVTQTPRYLIKTRGQQVTLSCSPISGHRSVSWYQQTPGQGLQFLFEYFSETQRNKGNFPGRFSGRQFSNSRSEMNVSTLELGDSALYLCASSQDRGLREQYFGPGTRLTVT.

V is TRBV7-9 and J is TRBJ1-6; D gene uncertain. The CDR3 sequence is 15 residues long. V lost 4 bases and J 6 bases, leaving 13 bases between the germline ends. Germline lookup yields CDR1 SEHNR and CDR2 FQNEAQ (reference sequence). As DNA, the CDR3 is TGTGCCAGCAGCTCCCGAGGGCAACTTAATTCACCCCTCCACTTT. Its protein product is CASSSRGQLNSPLHF.

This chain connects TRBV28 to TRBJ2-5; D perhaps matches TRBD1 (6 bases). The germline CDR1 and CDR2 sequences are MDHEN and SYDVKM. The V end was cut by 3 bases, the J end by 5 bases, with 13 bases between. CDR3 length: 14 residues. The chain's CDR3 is CASSFPGTWETQYF. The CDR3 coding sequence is TGTGCCAGCAGTTTTCCCGGGACATGGGAGACCCAGTACTTC.

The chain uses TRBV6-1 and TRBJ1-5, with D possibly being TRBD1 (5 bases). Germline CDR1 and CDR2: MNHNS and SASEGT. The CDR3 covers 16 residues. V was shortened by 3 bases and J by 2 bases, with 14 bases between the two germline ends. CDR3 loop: CASSDRSGRGNQPQHF. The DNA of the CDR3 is TGTGCCAGCAGTGATAGGTCAGGGCGAGGCAATCAGCCCCAGCATTTT.

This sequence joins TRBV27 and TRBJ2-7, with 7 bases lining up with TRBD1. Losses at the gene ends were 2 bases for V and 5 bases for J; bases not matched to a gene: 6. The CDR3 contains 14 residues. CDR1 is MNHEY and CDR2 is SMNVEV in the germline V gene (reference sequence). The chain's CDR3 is CASSLRGQSDEQYF. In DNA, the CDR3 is TGTGCCAGCAGTTTAAGGGGGCAAAGCGACGAGCAGTACTTC.

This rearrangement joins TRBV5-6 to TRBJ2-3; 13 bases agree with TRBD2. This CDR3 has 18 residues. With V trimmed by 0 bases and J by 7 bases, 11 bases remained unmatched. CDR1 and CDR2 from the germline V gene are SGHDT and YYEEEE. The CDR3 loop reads CASSLGPPTSGGINTQYF. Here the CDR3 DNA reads TGTGCCAGCAGCTTGGGCCCCCCGACTAGCGGGGGGATAAATACGCAGTATTTT.

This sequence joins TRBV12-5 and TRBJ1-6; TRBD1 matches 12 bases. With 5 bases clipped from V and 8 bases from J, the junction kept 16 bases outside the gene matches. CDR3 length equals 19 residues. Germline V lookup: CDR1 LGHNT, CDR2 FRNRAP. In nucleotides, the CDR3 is TGTGCTAGTGGTCCGGGACAGGGGGCGATAGGTTTCCCCGATTCACCCCTCCACTTT. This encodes CASGPGQGAIGFPDSPLHF.

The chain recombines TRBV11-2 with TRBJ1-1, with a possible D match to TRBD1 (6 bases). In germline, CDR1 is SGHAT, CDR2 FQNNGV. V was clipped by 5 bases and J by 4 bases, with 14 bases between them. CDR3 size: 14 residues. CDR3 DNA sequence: TGTGCCAGCAGCCCTGAGGGGGTGGTCACTGAAGCTTTCTTT. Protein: CASSPEGVVTEAFF.

This CDR3 reads CASSEILFGELFF. In DNA, the CDR3 is TGTGCCAGCAGTGAAATATTATTCGGGGAGCTGTTTTTT. The chain employs TRBV25-1 and TRBJ2-2; unclear D gene. The CDR3 runs to 13 residues. V gave up 2 bases and J gave up 7 bases, with 8 bases separating them. Per germline, CDR1 MGHDK and CDR2 SYGVNS.

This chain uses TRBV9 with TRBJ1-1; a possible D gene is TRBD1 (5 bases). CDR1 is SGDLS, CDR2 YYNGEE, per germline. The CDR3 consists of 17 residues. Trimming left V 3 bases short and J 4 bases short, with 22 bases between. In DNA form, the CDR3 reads TGTGCCAGCAGCGCCCGGGGCAGTGAATTCCCTGCCACTGAAGCTTTCTTT. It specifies CASSARGSEFPATEAFF.

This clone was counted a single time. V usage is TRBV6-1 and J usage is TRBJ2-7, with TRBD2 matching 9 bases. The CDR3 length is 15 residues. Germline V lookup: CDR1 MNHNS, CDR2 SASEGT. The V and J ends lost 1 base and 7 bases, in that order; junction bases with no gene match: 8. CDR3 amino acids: CASSEGLAGAKEQYF. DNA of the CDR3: TGTGCCAGCAGTGAAGGTTTAGCGGGGGCAAAAGAGCAGTACTTC.